This TCR beta chain was captured in a study of cytomegalovirus exposure and HLA in healthy donors. This CDR3 comprises 15 residues. Looked up from germline, CDR1 is SGDLS and CDR2 is YYNGEE. The junction had 3 bases not matched to a gene; V was cut back by 4 bases and J by 5 bases. Repertoires were generated with immunoSEQ multiplex PCR, while TCRdb's copy carries only in-frame clones and drops some. This sample carries 130,000 to 150,000 clones, 87% of them seen once, and the ten largest clones take roughly 4.8%. The TCR was taken from a young man in good health and CMV-seropositive. The rearrangement links TRBV9 to TRBJ2-1, with TRBD2 matching over 13 bases. The sample taken for sequencing was PBMCs. The CDR3, as DNA: TGTGCCAGCAGCCTGACTAGCGGGGGGAACAATGAGCAGTTCTTC. Encoded protein: CASSLTSGGNNEQFF.